This is a list of T cell receptor beta chains from one sample in a study of post-analysis software for immune sequencing data. TCRdb re-called the PCR reads through MiXCR, storing one row per CDR3 protein. The data show about 540,000 distinct CDR3 sequences, around a third seen once. Sequenced: blood. The receptors were sampled from a girl aged 2-17 years with multiple sclerosis. CDR3s include the opening cysteine and the closing phenylalanine or tryptophan. A D gene is named only where the DNA matches it firmly. Rows may omit the clone size; those that give it use once, few, many or a size class.

cdr3_nt: TGCGCCAGCAGCTTCGATGACAGGGCCGAGCAGTACTTC
cdr3_aa: CASSFDDRAEQYF
d_call: TRBD1
v_call: TRBV5-1
j_call: TRBJ2-7
clone_size: many

cdr3_nt: TGTGCCAGCAGTTTAGGGCACGGCCTGAAGGGCGGGGAGCTGTTTTTT
cdr3_aa: CASSLGHGLKGGELFF
d_call: NA
v_call: TRBV12-3/TRBV12-4
j_call: TRBJ2-2
clone_size: few

cdr3_nt: TGTGCCGGCAGCCAAGAGGTCCGGATGGACAATGAGCAGTTCTTC
cdr3_aa: CAGSQEVRMDNEQFF
d_call: NA
v_call: TRBV4-2
j_call: TRBJ2-1
clone_size: few

cdr3_nt: TGTGCCAGCAGCTTGCAAATCAAGGGGGAAAAACTGTTTTTT
cdr3_aa: CASSLQIKGEKLFF
d_call: NA
v_call: TRBV12-3/TRBV12-4
j_call: TRBJ1-4
clone_size: few

cdr3_nt: TGTGCCACCAGCTACGGGGGAAACACCGGGGAGCTGTTTTTT
cdr3_aa: CATSYGGNTGELFF
d_call: NA
v_call: TRBV5-5
j_call: TRBJ2-2
clone_size: NA

cdr3_nt: TGTGCCACCAGCCCGGGACTAGCGGAGGAGCAGTTCTTC
cdr3_aa: CATSPGLAEEQFF
d_call: TRBD2
v_call: TRBV15
j_call: TRBJ2-1
clone_size: few

cdr3_nt: TGTGCCAGCAGCCAAGATTGGTTAGGACTAGCGGGTCAAGAGACCCAGTACTTC
cdr3_aa: CASSQDWLGLAGQETQYF
d_call: TRBD2
v_call: TRBV3-1
j_call: TRBJ2-5
clone_size: few

cdr3_nt: TGTGCCATCAGTGTTCAAGGACAGGGAACGTACAATGAGCAGTTCTTC
cdr3_aa: CAISVQGQGTYNEQFF
d_call: TRBD1
v_call: TRBV10-3
j_call: TRBJ2-1
clone_size: many

cdr3_nt: TGTGCCAGCAGTCTTAGGGAGGGGCGGCGTAAGCAGTTCTTC
cdr3_aa: CASSLREGRRKQFF
d_call: TRBD2
v_call: TRBV7-8
j_call: TRBJ2-1
clone_size: NA

cdr3_nt: TGTGCCAGCAGCCAAGGGTGGGATGAGCAGTTCTTC
cdr3_aa: CASSQGWDEQFF
d_call: NA
v_call: TRBV12-3/TRBV12-4
j_call: TRBJ2-1
clone_size: NA

cdr3_nt: TGTGCCAGCTCACCGCCCCGGGGGGCGATGCTGTATGGCTACACCTTC
cdr3_aa: CASSPPRGAMLYGYTF
d_call: NA
v_call: TRBV18
j_call: TRBJ1-2
clone_size: few

cdr3_nt: TGTGCCAGGGACAACAGGGAAATTATCTACGAGCAGTACTTC
cdr3_aa: CARDNREIIYEQYF
d_call: NA
v_call: TRBV28
j_call: TRBJ2-7
clone_size: once

cdr3_nt: TGTGCCAGCACCTGGGGGGGGGCCAGCACAGATACGCAGTATTTT
cdr3_aa: CASTWGGASTDTQYF
d_call: NA
v_call: TRBV7-2
j_call: TRBJ2-3
clone_size: NA

cdr3_nt: TGCAGTGCTCAACCAGAGAGGGGAGATACGCAGTATTTT
cdr3_aa: CSAQPERGDTQYF
d_call: NA
v_call: TRBV20-1
j_call: TRBJ2-3
clone_size: few

cdr3_nt: TGTGCCAGCAGGCAGGGACAGGGAACTAACTATGGCTACACCTTC
cdr3_aa: CASRQGQGTNYGYTF
d_call: TRBD1
v_call: TRBV2
j_call: TRBJ1-2
clone_size: NA

cdr3_nt: TGTGCCAGCAGCCAAGATGGGGCACAGAGAGGGACTGAAGCTTTCTTT
cdr3_aa: CASSQDGAQRGTEAFF
d_call: NA
v_call: TRBV4-2
j_call: TRBJ1-1
clone_size: few

cdr3_nt: TGTGCCACCAGCGCCCCTAATCAGGACTATAACAATGAGCAGTTCTTC
cdr3_aa: CATSAPNQDYNNEQFF
d_call: NA
v_call: TRBV24-1
j_call: TRBJ2-1
clone_size: few

cdr3_nt: TGTGCCAGCAGCCCGGAAGGCGATCCCCTCCACTTT
cdr3_aa: CASSPEGDPLHF
d_call: NA
v_call: TRBV7-9
j_call: TRBJ1-6
clone_size: few

cdr3_nt: TGCAGTGCTAGGTCGCAGGATACGATTAACACTGAAGCTTTCTTT
cdr3_aa: CSARSQDTINTEAFF
d_call: NA
v_call: TRBV20-1
j_call: TRBJ1-1
clone_size: NA

cdr3_nt: TGCGCCAGCGCGAGGGCCACAGATACGCAGTATTTT
cdr3_aa: CASARATDTQYF
d_call: NA
v_call: TRBV10-1
j_call: TRBJ2-3
clone_size: NA

cdr3_nt: TGCAGTGCCCCCTCGGACAGCGGACCTTTCTCTGGAAACACCATATATTTT
cdr3_aa: CSAPSDSGPFSGNTIYF
d_call: NA
v_call: TRBV20-1
j_call: TRBJ1-3
clone_size: NA

cdr3_nt: TGTGCCAGCAGTGGTAGGGCCGGGTATAGAGGCCAGTACTTC
cdr3_aa: CASSGRAGYRGQYF
d_call: NA
v_call: TRBV6-5
j_call: TRBJ2-7
clone_size: few